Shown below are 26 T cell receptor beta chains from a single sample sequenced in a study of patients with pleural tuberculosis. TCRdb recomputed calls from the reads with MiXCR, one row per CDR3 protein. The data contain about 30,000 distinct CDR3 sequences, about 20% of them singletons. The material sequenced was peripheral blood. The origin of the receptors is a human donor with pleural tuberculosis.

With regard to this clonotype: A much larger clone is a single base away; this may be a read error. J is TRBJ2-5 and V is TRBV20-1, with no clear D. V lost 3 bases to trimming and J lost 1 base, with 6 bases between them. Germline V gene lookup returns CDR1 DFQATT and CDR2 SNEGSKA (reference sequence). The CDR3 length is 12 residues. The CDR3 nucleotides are TGCAGTGCTAGTACGTCCCAAGAGACCCAGTACTTC. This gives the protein CSASTSQETQYF.

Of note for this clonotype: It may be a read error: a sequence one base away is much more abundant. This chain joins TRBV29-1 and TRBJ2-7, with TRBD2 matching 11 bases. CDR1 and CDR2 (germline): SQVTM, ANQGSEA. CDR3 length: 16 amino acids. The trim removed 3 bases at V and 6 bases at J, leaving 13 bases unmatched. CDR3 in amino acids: CSVEAPGTSGFCEQYF. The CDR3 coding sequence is TGCAGCGTTGAGGCTCCCGGGACTAGCGGTTTCTGCGAGCAGTACTTC.

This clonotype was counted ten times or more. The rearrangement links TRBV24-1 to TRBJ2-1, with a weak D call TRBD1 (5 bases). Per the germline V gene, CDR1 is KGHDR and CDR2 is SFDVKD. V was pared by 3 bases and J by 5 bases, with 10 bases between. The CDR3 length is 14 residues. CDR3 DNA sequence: TGTGCCACCAGTGATGGGGCGGTACACAATGAGCAGTTCTTC. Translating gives CATSDGAVHNEQFF.

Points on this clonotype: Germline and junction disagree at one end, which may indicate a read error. The CDR3 DNA reads TGTGCCAGCAGCTTAACGATGAACACTGAAGCCTTCTTT. Translated, it gives CASSLTMNTEAFF. The V gene is TRBV7-9, the J gene TRBJ1-1, with D unclear. This CDR3 region has 13 residues. CDR1 is SEHNR and CDR2 is FQNEAQ in the germline V gene (reference sequence).

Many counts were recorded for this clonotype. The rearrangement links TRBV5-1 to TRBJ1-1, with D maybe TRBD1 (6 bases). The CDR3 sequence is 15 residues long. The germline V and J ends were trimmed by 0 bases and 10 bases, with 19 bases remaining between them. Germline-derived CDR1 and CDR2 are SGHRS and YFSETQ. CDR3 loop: CASSLASGGLDTAFF. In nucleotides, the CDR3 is TGCGCCAGCAGCTTGGCTTCGGGGGGCCTCGATACAGCTTTCTTT.

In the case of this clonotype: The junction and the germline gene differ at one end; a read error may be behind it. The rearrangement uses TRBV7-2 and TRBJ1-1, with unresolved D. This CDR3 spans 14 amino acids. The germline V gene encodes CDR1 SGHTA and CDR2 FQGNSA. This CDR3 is CASSPVPLNIEAFF. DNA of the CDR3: TGTGCCAGCAGCCCCGTACCTCTGAACATTGAAGCTTTCTTT.

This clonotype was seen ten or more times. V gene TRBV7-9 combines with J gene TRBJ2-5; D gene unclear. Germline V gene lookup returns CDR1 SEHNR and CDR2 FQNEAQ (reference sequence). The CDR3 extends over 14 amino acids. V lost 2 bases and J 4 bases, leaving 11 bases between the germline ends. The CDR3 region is CASSLILDVETQYF. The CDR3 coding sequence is TGTGCCAGCAGCTTAATTCTGGACGTAGAGACCCAGTACTTC.

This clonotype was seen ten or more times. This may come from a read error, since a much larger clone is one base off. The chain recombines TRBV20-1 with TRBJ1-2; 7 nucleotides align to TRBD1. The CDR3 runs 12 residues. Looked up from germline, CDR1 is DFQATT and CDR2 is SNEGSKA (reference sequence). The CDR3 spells CSAGDSDYGYAF. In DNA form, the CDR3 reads TGCAGTGCTGGGGACAGTGACTATGGCTACGCCTTC.

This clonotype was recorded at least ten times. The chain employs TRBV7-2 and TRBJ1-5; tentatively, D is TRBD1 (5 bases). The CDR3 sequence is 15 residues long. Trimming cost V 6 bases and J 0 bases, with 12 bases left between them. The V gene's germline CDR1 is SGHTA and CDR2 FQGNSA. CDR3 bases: TGTGCCAGCAGTTCCGGGGGGGATAGCAATCAGCCCCAGCATTTT. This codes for CASSSGGDSNQPQHF. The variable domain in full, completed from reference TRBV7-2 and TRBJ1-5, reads GAGVSQSPSNKVTEKGKDVELRCDPISGHTALYWYRQSLGQGLEFLIYFQGNSAPDKSGLPSDRFSAERTGGSVSTLTIQRTQQEDSAVYLCASSSGGDSNQPQHFGDGTRLSIL.

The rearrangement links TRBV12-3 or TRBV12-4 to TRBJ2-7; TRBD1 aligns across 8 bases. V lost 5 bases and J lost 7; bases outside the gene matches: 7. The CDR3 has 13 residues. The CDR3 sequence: CASSHDRGHEQYF. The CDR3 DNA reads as TGTGCCAGCAGTCACGACAGGGGCCATGAGCAGTACTTC.

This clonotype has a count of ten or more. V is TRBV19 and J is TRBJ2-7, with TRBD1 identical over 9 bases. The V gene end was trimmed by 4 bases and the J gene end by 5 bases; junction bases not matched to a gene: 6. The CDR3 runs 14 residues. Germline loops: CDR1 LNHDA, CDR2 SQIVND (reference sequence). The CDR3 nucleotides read TGTGCCAGTAGTACTACAGGGGGCACCGACGAGCAGTACTTC. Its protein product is CASSTTGGTDEQYF.

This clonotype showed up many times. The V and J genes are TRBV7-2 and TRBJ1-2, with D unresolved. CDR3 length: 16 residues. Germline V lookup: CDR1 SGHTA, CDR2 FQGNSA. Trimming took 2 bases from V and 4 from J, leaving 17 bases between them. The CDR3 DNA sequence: TGTGCCAGCAGCTTAAAGCCCTTAGATTCCCGCTATGGCTACACCTTC. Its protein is CASSLKPLDSRYGYTF.

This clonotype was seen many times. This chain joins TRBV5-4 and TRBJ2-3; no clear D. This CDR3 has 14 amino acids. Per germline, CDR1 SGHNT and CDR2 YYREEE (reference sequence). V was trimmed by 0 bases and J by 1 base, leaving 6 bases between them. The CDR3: CASSLASGTDTQYF. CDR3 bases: TGTGCCAGCAGCTTGGCCTCCGGCACAGATACGCAGTATTTT.

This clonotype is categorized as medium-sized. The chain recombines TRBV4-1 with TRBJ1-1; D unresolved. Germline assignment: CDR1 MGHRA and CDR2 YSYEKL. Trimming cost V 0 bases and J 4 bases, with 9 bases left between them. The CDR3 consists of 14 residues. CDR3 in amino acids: CASSQDRGVTEAFF. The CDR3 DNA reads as TGCGCCAGCAGCCAAGATCGTGGGGTCACTGAAGCTTTCTTT.

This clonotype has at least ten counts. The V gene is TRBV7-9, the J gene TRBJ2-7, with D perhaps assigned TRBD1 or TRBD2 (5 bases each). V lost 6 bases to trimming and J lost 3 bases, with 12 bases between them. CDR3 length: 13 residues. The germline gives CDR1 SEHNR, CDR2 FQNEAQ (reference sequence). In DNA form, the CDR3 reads TGTGCCAGCAGTCGGGAAGGGGTCTACGAGCAGTACTTC. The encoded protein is CASSREGVYEQYF.

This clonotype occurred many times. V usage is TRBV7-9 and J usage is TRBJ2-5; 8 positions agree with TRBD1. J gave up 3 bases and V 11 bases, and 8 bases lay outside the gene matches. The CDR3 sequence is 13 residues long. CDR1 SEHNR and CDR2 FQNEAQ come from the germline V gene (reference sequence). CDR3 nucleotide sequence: TGTGCCCTTAGAACGACAGGGGAAGAGACCCAGTACTTC. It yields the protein CALRTTGEETQYF.

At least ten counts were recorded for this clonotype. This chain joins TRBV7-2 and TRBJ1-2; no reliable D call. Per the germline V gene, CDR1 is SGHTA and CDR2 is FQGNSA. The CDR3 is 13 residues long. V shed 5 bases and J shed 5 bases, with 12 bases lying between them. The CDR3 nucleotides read TGTGCCAGCAGCCCCGGACTGAAATATGGCTACACCTTC. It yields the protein CASSPGLKYGYTF. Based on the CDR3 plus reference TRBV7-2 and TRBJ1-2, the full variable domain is GAGVSQSPSNKVTEKGKDVELRCDPISGHTALYWYRQSLGQGLEFLIYFQGNSAPDKSGLPSDRFSAERTGGSVSTLTIQRTQQEDSAVYLCASSPGLKYGYTFGSGTRLTVV.

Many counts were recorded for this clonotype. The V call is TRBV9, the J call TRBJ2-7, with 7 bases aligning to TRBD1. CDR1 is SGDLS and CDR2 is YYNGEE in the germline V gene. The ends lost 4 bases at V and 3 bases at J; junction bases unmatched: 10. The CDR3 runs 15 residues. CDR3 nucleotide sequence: TGTGCCAGCAGCACCGAAGGGGGCCCAGGCTACGAGCAGTACTTC. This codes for CASSTEGGPGYEQYF.

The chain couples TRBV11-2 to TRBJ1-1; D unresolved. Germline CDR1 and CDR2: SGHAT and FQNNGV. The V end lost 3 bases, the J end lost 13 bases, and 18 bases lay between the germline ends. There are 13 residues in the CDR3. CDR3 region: CASSFTGTPGVFF. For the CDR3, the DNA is TGTGCCAGCAGCTTTACGGGTACCCCTGGAGTTTTCTTT. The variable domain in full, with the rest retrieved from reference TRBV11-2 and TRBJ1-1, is EAGVAQSPRYKIIEKRQSVAFWCNPISGHATLYWYQQILGQGPKLLIQFQNNGVVDDSQLPKDRFSAERLKGVDSTLKIQPAKLEDSAVYLCASSFTGTPGVFFGQGTRLTVV.

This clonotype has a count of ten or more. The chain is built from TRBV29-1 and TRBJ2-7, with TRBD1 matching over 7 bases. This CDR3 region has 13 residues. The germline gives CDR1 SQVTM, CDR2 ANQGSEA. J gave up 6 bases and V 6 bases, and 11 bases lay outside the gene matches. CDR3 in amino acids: CSVAAGQAGEQYF. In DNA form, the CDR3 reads TGCAGCGTCGCCGCTGGACAGGCGGGCGAGCAGTACTTC.

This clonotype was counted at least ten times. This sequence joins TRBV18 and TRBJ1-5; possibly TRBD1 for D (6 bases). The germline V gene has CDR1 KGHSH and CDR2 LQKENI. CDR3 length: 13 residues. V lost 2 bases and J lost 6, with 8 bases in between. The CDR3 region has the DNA TGTGCCAGCTCACCAGGGGGCCCTCAGCCCCAGCATTTT. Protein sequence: CASSPGGPQPQHF.

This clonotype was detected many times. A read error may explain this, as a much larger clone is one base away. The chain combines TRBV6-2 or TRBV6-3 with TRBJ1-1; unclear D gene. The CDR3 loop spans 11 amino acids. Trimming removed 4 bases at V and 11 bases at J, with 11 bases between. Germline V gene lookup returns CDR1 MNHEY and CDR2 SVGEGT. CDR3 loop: CASSSGRLAFF. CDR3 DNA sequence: TGTGCCAGCAGTTCAGGACGACTCGCTTTCTTT.

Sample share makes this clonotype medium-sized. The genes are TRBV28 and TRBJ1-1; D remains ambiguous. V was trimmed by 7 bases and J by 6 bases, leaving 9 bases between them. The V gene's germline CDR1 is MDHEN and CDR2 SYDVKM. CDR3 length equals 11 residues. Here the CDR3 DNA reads TGTGCCAGCAAACTGCGGGCTGAAGCTTTCTTT. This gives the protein CASKLRAEAFF.

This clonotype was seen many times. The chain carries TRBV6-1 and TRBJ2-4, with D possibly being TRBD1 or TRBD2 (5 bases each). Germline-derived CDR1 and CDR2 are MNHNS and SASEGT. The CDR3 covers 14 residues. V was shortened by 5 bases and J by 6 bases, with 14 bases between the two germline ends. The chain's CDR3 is CASSTLGPPNIQYF. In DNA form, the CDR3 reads TGTGCCAGCAGTACACTGGGACCCCCAAACATTCAGTACTTC.

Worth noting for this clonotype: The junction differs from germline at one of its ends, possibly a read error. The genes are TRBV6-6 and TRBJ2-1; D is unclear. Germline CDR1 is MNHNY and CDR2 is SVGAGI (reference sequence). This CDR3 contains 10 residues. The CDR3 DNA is TGTGCCAACAGTCACAATGAGCAGTTCTTC. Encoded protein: CANSHNEQFF.

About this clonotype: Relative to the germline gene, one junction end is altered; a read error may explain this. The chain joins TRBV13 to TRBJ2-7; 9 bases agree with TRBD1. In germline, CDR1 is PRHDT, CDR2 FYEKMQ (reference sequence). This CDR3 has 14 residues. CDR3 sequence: CASTSGTGSYGQYF. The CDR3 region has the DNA TGTGCCAGCACCTCCGGGACAGGGAGTTACGGGCAGTACTTC. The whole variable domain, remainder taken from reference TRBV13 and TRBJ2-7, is AAGVIQSPRHLIKEKRETATLKCYPIPRHDTVYWYQQGPGQDPQFLISFYEKMQSDKGSIPDRFSAQQFSDYHSELNMSSLELGDSALYFCASTSGTGSYGQYFGPGTRLTVT.